These 19 T cell receptor beta chains came from one sample sequenced in a study of blood T cell repertoires in COVID-19. Profiling relied on immunoSEQ multiplex PCR, and the TCRdb table lists in-frame clones only, not all of them. Here the sample spans about 110,000 clones, 60% to 85% being singletons. The sample was peripheral blood. The source is an elderly man with COVID-19, enrolled during active disease.

The chain couples TRBV5-1 to TRBJ2-2; 7 nucleotides align to TRBD2. The CDR3 is 15 amino acids. The V segment lost 0 bases and the J segment 7 bases; nucleotides outside the gene matches: 6. Germline CDR1 is SGHRS and CDR2 is YFSETQ. The chain's CDR3 is CASSLELARNGELFF. CDR3 DNA: TGCGCCAGCAGCTTGGAACTAGCGAGAAACGGGGAGCTGTTTTTT.

The V and J genes are TRBV28 and TRBJ2-5; 10 bases agree with TRBD1. V lost 6 bases and J lost 4; bases outside the gene matches: 2. Per germline, CDR1 MDHEN and CDR2 SYDVKM. The CDR3 has 13 amino acids. In DNA, the CDR3 is TGTGCCAGCAGCCGGACAGGGGGAGAGACCCAGTACTTC. This codes for CASSRTGGETQYF.

V is TRBV19 and J is TRBJ2-3; 8 bases line up with TRBD1. CDR1 and CDR2 (germline): LNHDA, SQIVND (reference sequence). The CDR3 covers 14 residues. V shed 5 bases and J 1 base; nucleotides not matched to a gene: 2. CDR3 region: CASSQGAGTDTQYF. The CDR3, as DNA: TGTGCCAGTAGTCAGGGGGCAGGCACAGATACGCAGTATTTT.

The chain has TRBV27 and TRBJ2-7; weak D call: TRBD2 (6 bases). V was pared by 0 bases and J by 0 bases, with 12 bases between. The CDR3 contains 16 residues. Germline CDR1 is MNHEY and CDR2 is SMNVEV (reference sequence). CDR3 nucleotide sequence: TGTGCCAGCAGTTTATCCCCTCTGACTAGCTCCTACGAGCAGTACTTC. Its translation: CASSLSPLTSSYEQYF.

The chain employs TRBV5-1 and TRBJ1-2, with D tentatively TRBD1 (5 bases). The V gene's germline CDR1 is SGHRS and CDR2 YFSETQ. V was pared by 1 base and J by 1 base, with 8 bases between. This CDR3 region has 14 residues. Here the CDR3 reads CASSLTGDNYGYTF. The CDR3 DNA sequence: TGCGCCAGCAGCTTGACAGGAGATAACTATGGCTACACCTTC. The whole variable domain, remainder taken from reference TRBV5-1 and TRBJ1-2, is KAGVTQTPRYLIKTRGQQVTLSCSPISGHRSVSWYQQTPGQGLQFLFEYFSETQRNKGNFPGRFSGRQFSNSRSEMNVSTLELGDSALYLCASSLTGDNYGYTFGSGTRLTVV.

The chain carries TRBV5-1 and TRBJ2-7; 9 nucleotides align to TRBD2. This CDR3 is built from 15 residues. The germline gives CDR1 SGHRS, CDR2 YFSETQ. Germline trimming cut 2 bases from V and 3 bases from J; bases unmatched to any gene: 6. In DNA, the CDR3 is TGCGCCAGCAGCTTTGGCGGGAGGGCCCGCTACGAGCAGTACTTC. The encoded protein is CASSFGGRARYEQYF.

V usage is TRBV5-1 and J usage is TRBJ2-1; TRBD1 aligns across 7 bases. V was clipped by 5 bases and J by 10 bases; unmatched bases: 18. Germline CDR1 is SGHRS and CDR2 is YFSETQ. The CDR3 contains 16 residues. CDR3 DNA: TGCGCCAGCAGACCTACCCCCGGGACAGATCACGGGGAGCAGTTCTTC. Its protein product is CASRPTPGTDHGEQFF.

The rearrangement uses TRBV28 and TRBJ2-6; D remains unclear. V was pared by 6 bases and J by 0 bases, with 9 bases between. Germline CDR1 is MDHEN and CDR2 is SYDVKM. The CDR3 totals 15 residues. CDR3 in amino acids: CASSRSGSGANVLTF. The CDR3 DNA reads as TGTGCCAGCAGCCGGTCAGGCTCTGGGGCCAACGTCCTGACTTTC.

V and J are TRBV10-3 and TRBJ1-1; TRBD1 agrees at 8 bases. CDR1 is ENHRY and CDR2 is SYGVKD in the germline V gene. This CDR3 comprises 17 residues. The trim removed 2 bases at V and 1 base at J, leaving 9 bases unmatched. In nucleotides, the CDR3 is TGTGCCATCAGTGAGCCCGAGACAGGGGAGGGGAACACTGAAGCTTTCTTT. It yields the protein CAISEPETGEGNTEAFF.

The chain employs TRBV9 and TRBJ1-6; 7 nucleotides agree with TRBD1. V gave up 2 bases and J gave up 11 bases; unmatched junction bases: 7. The CDR3 loop spans 14 amino acids. CDR1 SGDLS and CDR2 YYNGEE come from the germline V gene. The CDR3 bases are TGTGCCAGCAGCGTCGGACAGGTGAAAACACCCCTCCACTTT. Translation: CASSVGQVKTPLHF.

The chain is built from TRBV7-2 and TRBJ2-2, with D tentatively TRBD1 (5 bases). The germline V gene encodes CDR1 SGHTA and CDR2 FQGNSA. Trimming pared 0 bases from V and 8 bases from J, leaving 10 bases between. The CDR3 has 14 amino acids. DNA for the CDR3: TGTGCCAGCAGCTTAGCGTGGCAGGGAGGGGAGCTGTTTTTT. It is translated as CASSLAWQGGELFF. Filled out from reference TRBV7-2 and TRBJ2-2, the complete variable domain reads GAGVSQSPSNKVTEKGKDVELRCDPISGHTALYWYRQSLGQGLEFLIYFQGNSAPDKSGLPSDRFSAERTGGSVSTLTIQRTQQEDSAVYLCASSLAWQGGELFFGEGSRLTVL.

The V gene is TRBV7-9, the J gene TRBJ2-1; TRBD2 aligns across 15 bases. The CDR3 runs 18 residues. Per germline, CDR1 SEHNR and CDR2 FQNEAQ (reference sequence). V shed 5 bases and J 12 bases; nucleotides not matched to a gene: 17. The CDR3 loop is CASSLGLAGGSPRSRQFF. DNA of the CDR3: TGTGCCAGCAGCCTGGGACTAGCGGGAGGATCCCCCAGAAGTAGGCAGTTCTTC.

This sequence joins TRBV6-5 and TRBJ1-2; no firm D call. CDR1 is MNHEY and CDR2 is SVGAGI in the germline V gene. This CDR3 contains 15 residues. V was pared by 2 bases and J by 9 bases, with 19 bases between. The CDR3 nucleotides are TGTGCCAGCAGTTACGAGGCAGGTGGAGGTTACAGCTACACCTTC. This sequence encodes CASSYEAGGGYSYTF.

V and J are TRBV4-2 and TRBJ2-5; 7 bases agree with TRBD2. Germline V gene lookup returns CDR1 LGHNA and CDR2 YNFKEQ. The CDR3 contains 13 residues. V gave up 2 bases and J gave up 5 bases; unmatched junction bases: 2. The DNA of the CDR3 is TGTGCCAGCAGCCAACCCGGGGGGGAGACCCAGTACTTC. Encoded protein: CASSQPGGETQYF.

J is TRBJ1-3 and V is TRBV6-5; D unclear. V lost 7 bases and J 2 bases, leaving 6 bases between the germline ends. There are 12 residues in the CDR3. Germline V CDR1 and CDR2: MNHEY, SVGAGI. Here the CDR3 DNA reads TGTGCCAGCACCAGTACTGGAAACACCATATATTTT. This gives the protein CASTSTGNTIYF.

The chain is built from TRBV6-5 and TRBJ1-1; D remains unclear. The CDR3 consists of 15 residues. V lost 2 bases and J 0 bases, leaving 10 bases between the germline ends. Germline CDR1 and CDR2: MNHEY and SVGAGI. DNA of the CDR3: TGTGCCAGCAGTTACAGTCCGGGTCTGAACACTGAAGCTTTCTTT. It translates to CASSYSPGLNTEAFF.

The J gene is TRBJ2-7, the V gene TRBV19, with 14 positions matching TRBD2. After removal of 9 bases from V and 3 bases from J, the junction contained 16 bases not matched to a gene. The length of the CDR3 is 18 residues. CDR1 is LNHDA, CDR2 SQIVND, per germline (reference sequence). This CDR3 is CASPTSGRAHYLGYEQYF. Written as DNA, the CDR3 is TGTGCCAGCCCGACTAGCGGGAGGGCCCACTATCTCGGCTACGAGCAGTACTTC.

This chain links TRBV6-2 or TRBV6-3 with TRBJ2-1; D possibly corresponds to TRBD2 (6 bases). From germline, CDR1 is MNHEY and CDR2 SVGEGT. Trimming stripped 4 bases from V and 0 bases from J, with 16 bases between. CDR3 length equals 17 residues. The CDR3 sequence: CASSWAASARSYNEQFF. CDR3 bases: TGTGCCAGCAGTTGGGCCGCTAGCGCCCGCTCCTACAATGAGCAGTTCTTC.

The rearrangement links TRBV6-5 to TRBJ2-7, with D perhaps matching TRBD1 (6 bases). Germline V gene lookup returns CDR1 MNHEY and CDR2 SVGAGI. The CDR3 sequence is 14 residues long. V was cut by 6 bases and J by 0 bases, with 12 bases left in between. Written as DNA, the CDR3 is TGTGCCAGCAGAACAGGGTCTAGCTCCTACGAGCAGTACTTC. This sequence encodes CASRTGSSSYEQYF.